This T cell receptor beta chain was documented in a study of control samples from healthy donors and cancer patients. Sequencing was performed with immunoSEQ multiplex PCR; in TCRdb, only in-frame clones are kept and a portion is missing. Altogether roughly 100,000 clones are present, approximately 92% being singletons, with the ten largest covering about 2.9%. The sequenced sample consisted of blood. The sequence was collected from a human donor in good health. The donor label of this sample is uncertain.

CDR3 DNA: TGTGCCAGCAGCTTCGACAGAAAGAACACTGAAGCTTTCTTT. It yields the protein CASSFDRKNTEAFF. The V and J genes are TRBV5-4 and TRBJ1-1; a weak D match, TRBD1 (5 bases). Trimming removed 2 bases from V and 1 base from J, with 9 bases in between. Germline V gives CDR1 SGHNT, CDR2 YYREEE (reference sequence). The CDR3 is made up of 14 amino acids.